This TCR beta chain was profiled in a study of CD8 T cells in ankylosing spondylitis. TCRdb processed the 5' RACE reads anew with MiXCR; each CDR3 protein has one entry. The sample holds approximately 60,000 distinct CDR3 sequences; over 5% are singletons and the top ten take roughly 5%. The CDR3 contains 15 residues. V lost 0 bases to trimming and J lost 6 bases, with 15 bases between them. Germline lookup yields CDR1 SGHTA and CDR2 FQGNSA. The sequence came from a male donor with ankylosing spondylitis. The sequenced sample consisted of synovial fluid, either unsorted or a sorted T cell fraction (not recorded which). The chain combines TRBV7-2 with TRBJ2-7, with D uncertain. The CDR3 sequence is CASSLAFLGITEQYF. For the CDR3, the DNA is TGTGCCAGCAGCTTAGCTTTCCTAGGGATAACCGAGCAGTACTTC.